A selection of T cell receptor beta chains follows, all from one sample in a study of human T cells and chemical hapten exposure. TCRdb re-analysed the RACE reads in MiXCR, keeping a single row per CDR3 protein. This repertoire shows 100,000 or so distinct CDR3 sequences, approximately 9.9% found once; its top ten account for roughly 2%. The material was whole blood, obtained in connection with sensitization to the hapten diphenylcyclopropenone (DPC). The receptor set was obtained from a man in his forties or fifties with alopecia areata. Some clones in this sample may be carry-over from other donors' samples. The CDR3 runs from the conserved cysteine through the conserved F or W. D genes are given only for firm matches. Clone size is stated in some rows and not others, as once, few, many or a class when expanded.

abundance | d_gene | j_gene | v_gene | CDR3nt | CDR3aa
NA | TRBD2 | TRBJ2-5 | TRBV19 | TGTGCCAGTAGTAAGGTAGCGGGAGCTAGGATGGGAGAGACCCAGTACTTC | CASSKVAGARMGETQYF
few | NA | TRBJ2-4 | TRBV10-2 | TGCGCCAGCAGTGGACAGGCCCTAGCCAAAAACATTCAGTACTTC | CASSGQALAKNIQYF
NA | TRBD1 | TRBJ1-1 | TRBV18 | TGTGCCAGCTCACCAACCGGGACAGGGGGCCTCTTCGGTGAAGCTTTCTTT | CASSPTGTGGLFGEAFF
NA | NA | TRBJ2-3 | TRBV28 | TGTGCCAGCAGTTTCGGAGGGGGGCCCCCAGATACGCAGTATTTT | CASSFGGGPPDTQYF
NA | NA | TRBJ2-3 | TRBV20-1 | TGCAGTGCTAGAGCGGGGGGGGGACAGAGAAGCACAGATACGCAGTATTTT | CSARAGGGQRSTDTQYF
many | TRBD2 | TRBJ2-3 | TRBV6-5 | TGTGCCAGCAAGGCAGCGGGAGCCAGCACAGATACGCAGTATTTT | CASKAAGASTDTQYF
once | NA | TRBJ2-7 | TRBV5-1 | TGCGCCAGCAGCCTAGTACACGGGAGTTCCTACGAGCAGTACTTC | CASSLVHGSSYEQYF
NA | TRBD2 | TRBJ2-1 | TRBV29-1 | TGCAGCGCTTGGACTAGCGGGAGTATCAATGAGCAGTTCTTC | CSAWTSGSINEQFF
few | NA | TRBJ2-2 | TRBV29-1 | TGCAGCGTGACCTCGACGGCGAACACCGGGGAGCTGTTTTTT | CSVTSTANTGELFF
many | TRBD2 | TRBJ2-2 | TRBV7-9 | TGTGCCAGCAGCCGGGGGGGCCTAGCGAACACCGGGGAGCTGTTTTTT | CASSRGGLANTGELFF
NA | NA | TRBJ2-5 | TRBV2 | TGTGCCAGCGAAATCAGACGCCAAGAGACCCAGTACTTC | CASEIRRQETQYF
NA | NA | TRBJ2-7 | TRBV7-9 | TGTGCCAGCAGCCCTCTGGGGTCCGAGCAGTACTTC | CASSPLGSEQYF
many | NA | TRBJ2-1 | TRBV28 | TGTGCCAGCAACCTAGACTACAATGAGCAGTTCTTC | CASNLDYNEQFF
few | NA | TRBJ1-1 | TRBV7-2 | TGTGCCAGCAGCCGACAACGTTCAGCTTTCTTT | CASSRQRSAFF
few | NA | TRBJ1-4 | TRBV7-9 | TGTGCCAGCAGCTCCCGACAGCCGGAGAATGAAAAACTGTTTTTT | CASSSRQPENEKLFF
NA | NA | TRBJ2-2 | TRBV19 | TGTGCCAGTAGTTATCCCGGGGAGCTGTTTTTT | CASSYPGELFF
many | NA | TRBJ2-3 | TRBV12-3/TRBV12-4 | TGTGCCAGCTCGAGTATGCGGGACCTCCGGAGAATAGATACGCAGTATTTT | CASSSMRDLRRIDTQYF
NA | TRBD2 | TRBJ2-7 | TRBV28 | TGTGCCAGCGTTCAAATCTCTAGCGGGAGGACCTACGAGCAGTACTTC | CASVQISSGRTYEQYF
NA | NA | TRBJ2-1 | TRBV7-2 | TGTGCCAGCAGCTTAGCCCGAGGGGGGACTAAGTTGGATGAGCAGTTCTTC | CASSLARGGTKLDEQFF
few | NA | TRBJ2-3 | TRBV7-9 | TGTGCCAGCAGCATAACTAGGACCGCAGATACGCAGTATTTT | CASSITRTADTQYF
many | NA | TRBJ2-3 | TRBV12-3/TRBV12-4 | TGTGCCAGCAGCCAGCTCGAAGCAGATACGCAGTATTTT | CASSQLEADTQYF
few | NA | TRBJ2-1 | TRBV4-3 | TGCGCCAGCAGCCAGGCCCTACAGGTCGAGGCGCAGTTCTTC | CASSQALQVEAQFF
few | NA | TRBJ2-3 | TRBV12-3/TRBV12-4 | TGTGCCAGCATTTCTCGAGGAGGGCAGGGCACAGATACGCAGTATTTT | CASISRGGQGTDTQYF
few | NA | TRBJ1-3 | TRBV27 | TGTGCCAGCAGTTTACAGGGGACTACTGGAAACACCATATATTTT | CASSLQGTTGNTIYF
many | TRBD1 | TRBJ1-2 | TRBV20-1 | TGCAGTGCTCGAGAGGGGGCCTCAAACTATGGCTACACCTTC | CSAREGASNYGYTF
many | TRBD2 | TRBJ2-3 | TRBV20-1 | TGCAGTGCTATTACCGGGACTAGCGGCACAGATACGCAGTATTTT | CSAITGTSGTDTQYF
many | NA | TRBJ1-2 | TRBV29-1 | TGCAGCGCTCCGGGATCCCGATCGGACTATGGCTACACCTTC | CSAPGSRSDYGYTF
many | NA | TRBJ2-4 | TRBV11-3 | TGTGCCAGCAGCCTTCTGGCCTCCGTAGCCAAAAACATTCAGTACTTC | CASSLLASVAKNIQYF
NA | TRBD2 | TRBJ2-5 | TRBV29-1 | TGCAGCGTTGCGGACGGGGGGAAGCAAGAGACCCAGTACTTC | CSVADGGKQETQYF
NA | TRBD1 | TRBJ1-5 | TRBV6-2/TRBV6-3 | TGTGCCAGCACAGACAGGGTTGCGGAGCCCCAGCATTTT | CASTDRVAEPQHF
few | NA | TRBJ2-3 | TRBV13 | TGTGCCAGCAGCATACGTAGCGCAGATACGCAGTATTTT | CASSIRSADTQYF
NA | TRBD1 | TRBJ1-1 | TRBV14 | TGTGCCAGCAGCCGACGGACAGGGGGCTACCCTGAAGCTTTCTTT | CASSRRTGGYPEAFF
few | TRBD2 | TRBJ2-5 | TRBV5-1 | TGCGCCAGCAGCCTAACTAGCGGGAGTAGAGGGCAAGAGACCCAGTACTTC | CASSLTSGSRGQETQYF
many | NA | TRBJ2-1 | TRBV5-1 | TGCGCCAGCAGCCCAGGACTAGGGGGTCCCAATGAGCAGTTCTTC | CASSPGLGGPNEQFF
NA | NA | TRBJ2-3 | TRBV29-1 | TGCAGCGTTGCCGGGACAACTAATAACACAGATACGCAGTATTTT | CSVAGTTNNTDTQYF
NA | TRBD2 | TRBJ2-7 | TRBV20-1 | TGCAGTGCTAGCGGTAAAGCGGGGAGTTTCTACGAGCAGTACTTC | CSASGKAGSFYEQYF
NA | NA | TRBJ2-5 | TRBV12-3/TRBV12-4 | TGTGCCAGCAGTTTTGTCCGGACCACTCAAGGGACCCAGTACTTC | CASSFVRTTQGTQYF